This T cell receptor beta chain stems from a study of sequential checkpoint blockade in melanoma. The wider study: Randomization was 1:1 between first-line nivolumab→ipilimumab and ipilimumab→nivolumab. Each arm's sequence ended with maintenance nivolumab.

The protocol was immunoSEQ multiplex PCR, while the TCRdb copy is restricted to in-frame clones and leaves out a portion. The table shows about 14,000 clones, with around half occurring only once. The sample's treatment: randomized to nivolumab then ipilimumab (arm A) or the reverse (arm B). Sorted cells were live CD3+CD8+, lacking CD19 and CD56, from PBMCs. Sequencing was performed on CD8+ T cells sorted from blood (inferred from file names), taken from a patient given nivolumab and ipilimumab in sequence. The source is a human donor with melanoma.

The CDR3 region is CASSQLQGNGYTF. The CDR3, as DNA: TGCGCCAGCAGCCAACTACAGGGTAATGGCTACACCTTC. The rearrangement links TRBV4-1 to TRBJ1-2, with D tentatively TRBD1 (6 bases). The CDR3 has 13 amino acids. Trimming took off 2 bases at V and 6 bases at J, with 10 bases between the two ends. Germline values: CDR1 MGHRA, CDR2 YSYEKL.